The entry below gives a single T cell receptor beta chain sequence along with its context. Random hexamers were used to reverse transcribe roughly 0.45 to 1 ug of RNA. MiXCR, applied by TCRdb to the immunoSEQ multiplex PCR reads, yields one record per CDR3 protein. The sample holds some 190,000 distinct CDR3 sequences, approximately 94% seen once. This CDR3 has 13 amino acids. The germline V gene encodes CDR1 ENHRY and CDR2 SYGVKD. With V trimmed by 3 bases and J by 10 bases, 8 bases remained unmatched. The data belong to a study of CD8 T cells in Susac syndrome. Turning to the study itself: Susac syndrome patients were untreated, on corticosteroids with some adding intravenous immunoglobulin, or on intravenous immunoglobulin only.

This receptor was identified in a human donor with Susac syndrome. The chain joins TRBV10-3 to TRBJ1-1, with TRBD1 identical over 7 bases. The sequenced sample was CD4+ T cells from PBMCs. As DNA, the CDR3 is TGTGCCATCAGTGACACCGACAGGGAGCGAGCTTTCTTT. This gives the protein CAISDTDRERAFF.